Following are 15 T cell receptor beta chains from one sample sequenced in a study of T cell responses to AZD1222 COVID-19 vaccine. Measured with immunoSEQ multiplex PCR; TCRdb has only the in-frame clones, and not every one. Altogether roughly 65,000 clones are present, approximately 87% being singletons, with the ten largest covering about 23%. This specimen consisted of peripheral blood, obtained 28 days after the second AZD1222 dose. All receptors come from an adult who received the AZD1222 COVID-19 vaccine.

This chain links TRBV5-1 with TRBJ2-7; either TRBD1 or TRBD2 may fit D (5 bases each). V lost 3 bases, J lost 2 bases, and 12 bases lay in between. This CDR3 region has 14 residues. Germline-derived CDR1 and CDR2 are SGHRS and YFSETQ. CDR3 DNA: TGCGCCAGCAGCTCAACGGGGCCTACCTACGAGCAGTACTTC. Translating gives CASSSTGPTYEQYF.

This clone was observed a single time. V and J are TRBV7-2 and TRBJ2-7; TRBD2 agrees at 7 bases. This CDR3 is 13 amino acids long. Losses at the gene ends were 10 bases for V and 1 base for J; bases not matched to a gene: 7. Germline V CDR1 and CDR2: SGHTA, FQGNSA. In DNA, the CDR3 is TGTGCCACCCAGCGGGACTTTTCCTACGAGCAGTACTTC. Translated: CATQRDFSYEQYF.

This clone appeared a single time. This chain connects TRBV7-9 to TRBJ1-1; D call uncertain. Germline V gene sequence: CDR1 SEHNR, CDR2 FQNEAQ (reference sequence). Between the trimmed V and J ends, which lost 8 bases and 1 base, there was a span of 14 bases. The CDR3 spans 14 residues. In DNA, the CDR3 is TGTGCCAGCTCGGTCGGTATTTCGAACACTGAAGCTTTCTTT. Translating gives CASSVGISNTEAFF. The entire variable domain, with the rest obtained from reference TRBV7-9 and TRBJ1-1, is as follows: DTGVSQNPRHKITKRGQNVTFRCDPISEHNRLYWYRQTLGQGPEFLTYFQNEAQLEKSRLLSDRFSAERPKGSFSTLEIQRTEQGDSAMYLCASSVGISNTEAFFGQGTRLTVV.

The chain joins TRBV27 to TRBJ2-5, with D possibly called TRBD1 or TRBD2 (5 bases each). Per germline, CDR1 MNHEY and CDR2 SMNVEV (reference sequence). V lost 5 bases and J 5 bases, leaving 18 bases between the germline ends. There are 15 residues in the CDR3. The CDR3 spells CASSRGYGAEETQYF. CDR3 in DNA: TGTGCCAGCAGTCGCGGATACGGGGCGGAGGAGACCCAGTACTTC.

The J gene is TRBJ2-6, the V gene TRBV7-9; 10 nucleotides agree with TRBD2. The trim removed 1 base at V and 0 bases at J, leaving 3 bases unmatched. Germline CDR1 is SEHNR and CDR2 is FQNEAQ (reference sequence). The CDR3 covers 18 residues. The CDR3 nucleotides read TGTGCCAGCAGCTTAGGTGCTAGCGGGAGCTCTGGGGCCAACGTCCTGACTTTC. Encoded protein: CASSLGASGSSGANVLTF.

The chain is built from TRBV18 and TRBJ1-1; no reliable D call. The CDR3 is 15 residues long. Trimming shortened V by 2 bases and J by 4 bases, and 14 bases separated the two germline ends. Germline-derived CDR1 and CDR2 are KGHSH and LQKENI. In nucleotides, the CDR3 is TGTGCCAGCTCACCAACGAATACCAGAGCCACTGAAGCTTTCTTT. This translates into CASSPTNTRATEAFF.

This chain links TRBV5-1 with TRBJ2-1; 8 nucleotides match TRBD2. Trimming at V came to 6 bases and at J to 3 bases, leaving 5 bases not matched to a gene. Germline values: CDR1 SGHRS, CDR2 YFSETQ. The CDR3 extends over 14 amino acids. In DNA, the CDR3 is TGCGCCAGCACAGAGCGGGGGATCTACAATGAGCAGTTCTTC. Its translation is CASTERGIYNEQFF.

The chain joins TRBV27 to TRBJ2-7; TRBD2 matches 8 bases. The V gene's germline CDR1 is MNHEY and CDR2 SMNVEV (reference sequence). J was trimmed by 0 bases and V by 0 bases; bases with no gene match: 4. The CDR3 contains 16 residues. CDR3 sequence (DNA): TGTGCCAGCAGTTTATCGACGGGAGGGGTCTCCTACGAGCAGTACTTC. Translation: CASSLSTGGVSYEQYF.

CDR3 protein: CASSLGVQETQYF. Written as DNA, the CDR3 is TGTGCCAGCAGCTTAGGGGTCCAAGAGACCCAGTACTTC. V and J are TRBV7-2 and TRBJ2-5; D gene uncertain. This CDR3 spans 13 amino acids. CDR1 and CDR2 from the germline V gene are SGHTA and FQGNSA. The germline V and J ends were trimmed by 1 base and 1 base, with 4 bases remaining between them.

This clone has more than one count but fewer than ten. V gene TRBV6-5 combines with J gene TRBJ1-2, with D possibly being TRBD1 (6 bases). The V gene's germline CDR1 is MNHEY and CDR2 SVGAGI. V lost 6 bases, J lost 3 bases, and 11 bases lay in between. The CDR3 has 13 residues. The CDR3 sequence: CASRTGLYYGYTF. For the CDR3, the DNA is TGTGCCAGCAGGACAGGACTTTACTATGGCTACACCTTC.

About this clone: Its ends do not fully match the called genes, so a read error is possible. V is TRBV5-4 and J is TRBJ1-6; TRBD1 might be the D (5 bases). This CDR3 region has 13 residues. Per germline, CDR1 SGHNT and CDR2 YYREEE (reference sequence). CDR3 coding DNA: TGTGCCAGCAGCTTAGGGGATAAATCACCCCTCCACTTT. Its protein product is CASSLGDKSPLHF.

The V and J genes are TRBV19 and TRBJ1-1; no firm D call. Trimming removed 6 bases at V and 0 bases at J, with 8 bases between. CDR1 is LNHDA, CDR2 SQIVND, per germline (reference sequence). The CDR3 is made up of 13 amino acids. The CDR3 DNA is TGTGCCAGTAGCCGAGCGGTGAACACTGAAGCTTTCTTT. It specifies CASSRAVNTEAFF.

The chain employs TRBV7-9 and TRBJ2-2; TRBD2 matches 8 bases. Germline CDR1 SEHNR, CDR2 FQNEAQ (reference sequence). The CDR3 contains 16 residues. With V trimmed by 5 bases and J by 5 bases, 10 bases remained unmatched. The CDR3 DNA is TGTGCCAGCAGCCTCTCGGGGGGGAGCAGGACCGGGGAGCTGTTTTTT. Translated: CASSLSGGSRTGELFF.

The chain combines TRBV29-1 with TRBJ2-3, with D perhaps being TRBD1 or TRBD2 (6 bases each). The CDR3 sequence is 13 residues long. Germline CDR1 SQVTM, CDR2 ANQGSEA. The germline V and J ends were trimmed by 4 bases and 3 bases, with 11 bases remaining between them. CDR3 nucleotide sequence: TGCAGCGTTGCGAAAGGGGGGACAGATACGCAGTATTTT. Translating gives CSVAKGGTDTQYF.

The chain couples TRBV3-1 (or the pseudogene TRBV3-2) to TRBJ2-7; a weak D match, TRBD2 (7 bases). The CDR3 loop spans 12 amino acids. Germline assignment: CDR1 LGHDT and CDR2 YNNKEL (reference sequence). V lost 9 bases, J lost 3 bases, and 12 bases lay in between. CDR3 in DNA: TGTGCCAGTTTGGGAGGGGGCTACGAGCAGTACTTC. Residues: CASLGGGYEQYF.